This T cell receptor (beta chain) was profiled in a study of T cell responses to AZD1222 COVID-19 vaccine. This CDR3 has 23 residues. Trimming at V came to 1 base and at J to 3 bases, leaving 20 bases not matched to a gene. Germline CDR1 and CDR2: LGHDT and YNNKEL (reference sequence). TCRdb's copy holds only in-frame clones and misses some; the assay was immunoSEQ multiplex PCR. Among roughly 150,000 clones listed, more than 90% were seen once. The specimen comprised peripheral blood, sampled on day 0 of AZD1222 vaccination. V and J are TRBV3-1 (or the pseudogene TRBV3-2) and TRBJ2-3; the match to TRBD2 covers 15 bases. The source of this sequence is an adult in good health. The CDR3 DNA reads as TGTGCCAGCAGCCAAGTGCATCCTATTGGACCGGGACTAGCGGGGGGTTTAACAGATACGCAGTATTTT. Translated: CASSQVHPIGPGLAGGLTDTQYF.